This entry is about one TCR beta chain. The CDR3 runs to 14 residues. Trimming left V 6 bases short and J 1 base short, with 12 bases between. The germline CDR1 and CDR2 sequences are MNHEY and SVGEGT. Every participating donor contributed 8.5 to 10 milliliters of peripheral blood through a draw. Extractions gave at least 5 micrograms of total RNA per sample. The source of the sample is a study of blood T cells in healthy people across ages. Together with a sample-barcoded 5' primer, a J-beta primer mix was included in a second PCR lasting about 7 to 12 cycles. In TCRdb, the 5' RACE reads were re-called with MiXCR into one record per CDR3 protein. The data show 910,000 or so distinct CDR3 sequences, around 54% seen once.

The TCR sequence derives from a woman aged 60 to 75 in good health. Material for sequencing was blood. This chain uses TRBV6-2 or TRBV6-3 with TRBJ1-2, with D possibly being TRBD1 (5 bases). The CDR3 coding sequence is TGTGCCAGCAGATGGTGGAGGGGTAACTATGGCTACACCTTC. Its protein product is CASRWWRGNYGYTF.